The 23 T cell receptor beta chains listed next were all sequenced from one sample in a study of CD8 T cells in ankylosing spondylitis. Points from the study as a whole: Characteristic, it appeared, of ankylosing spondylitis blood was a TCR beta motif of seven or eight highly homologous variants.

TCRdb processed the 5' RACE reads anew with MiXCR; each CDR3 protein has one entry. The table lists approximately 540,000 distinct CDR3 sequences, 12% of them singletons. These receptors' targets are unknown. Material for sequencing was blood, either unsorted or a sorted T cell fraction (not recorded which). These receptors were taken from a male donor with ankylosing spondylitis.

The chain combines TRBV3-1 with TRBJ2-1; 12 positions agree with TRBD2. In germline, CDR1 is LGHDT, CDR2 YNNKEL (reference sequence). The CDR3 spans 15 residues. The V and J ends lost 0 bases and 10 bases, in that order; junction bases with no gene match: 4. CDR3 DNA sequence: TGTGCCAGCAGCCAAGATCGGCTAGCGGGGGGGGAGCAGTTCTTC. Translating gives CASSQDRLAGGEQFF.

CDR3 amino acids: CASSLSGAGDTQYF. CDR3 in DNA: TGTGCCAGCAGCCTTAGCGGGGCTGGAGATACGCAGTATTTT. The chain links TRBV7-2 to TRBJ2-3; 8 bases are shared with TRBD2. Germline-derived CDR1 and CDR2 are SGHTA and FQGNSA. The CDR3 runs to 14 residues. J was trimmed by 5 bases and V by 5 bases; bases with no gene match: 6.

The chain has TRBV3-1 and TRBJ2-3, with 9 bases fitting TRBD1. CDR1 and CDR2 (germline): LGHDT, YNNKEL (reference sequence). The length of the CDR3 is 15 residues. The V gene end was trimmed by 1 base and the J gene end by 6 bases; junction bases not matched to a gene: 5. CDR3 in DNA: TGTGCCAGCAGCCAAGGACAACAGGGGGCGGATACGCAGTATTTT. Translation gives CASSQGQQGADTQYF.

This rearrangement joins TRBV12-3 or TRBV12-4 to TRBJ1-1, with D perhaps TRBD1 (5 bases). Trimming removed 6 bases from V and 1 base from J, with 21 bases in between. The CDR3 covers 17 residues. CDR3 loop: CASSSPEGWGRNTEAFF. In nucleotides, the CDR3 is TGTGCCAGCAGCTCCCCAGAGGGTTGGGGCAGGAACACTGAAGCTTTCTTT.

There are a few counts of this clonotype. The V call is TRBV7-9, the J call TRBJ2-7; 8 nucleotides match TRBD1. After removal of 3 bases from V and 1 base from J, the junction contained 2 bases not matched to a gene. The CDR3 runs 14 residues. From germline, CDR1 is SEHNR and CDR2 FQNEAQ (reference sequence). CDR3 in amino acids: CASSLTGASYEQYV. CDR3 DNA sequence: TGTGCCAGCAGCTTGACAGGGGCGTCCTACGAGCAGTACGTC.

The chain uses TRBV21-1 and TRBJ2-5; the table's D call of TRBD1 was not tested on the DNA. TRBV21-1 is a recognized pseudogene. This CDR3 spans 16 amino acids. The CDR3 coding sequence is TGTGCCAGCAGCCCTCAGGTGGACACAGCCCAAGAGACCCAGTACTTC. Protein product: CASSPQVDTAQETQYF.

This clonotype was observed a few times. The chain has TRBV5-1 and TRBJ1-4; 8 nucleotides line up with TRBD1. The germline CDR1 and CDR2 sequences are SGHRS and YFSETQ. Trimming cost V 4 bases and J 6 bases; bases outside gene matches: 5. The CDR3 is 14 residues long. CDR3 residues: CASSSGQGDEKLFF. CDR3 bases: TGCGCCAGCAGCAGCGGACAGGGAGATGAAAAACTGTTTTTT.

In its sample, this clonotype was seen a few times. The gene calls are TRBV2 and TRBJ2-7; D is perhaps TRBD1 (5 bases). V was pared by 7 bases and J by 3 bases, with 13 bases between. CDR1 and CDR2 (germline): SNHLY, FYNNEI. CDR3 length equals 13 residues. In DNA, the CDR3 is TGTGCCAGCAAAAGGACACTTCTCTACGAGCAGTACGTC. Its protein is CASKRTLLYEQYV.

This clonotype was seen a handful of times. The chain couples TRBV2 to TRBJ1-2; D unresolved. This CDR3 has 12 amino acids. Germline assignment: CDR1 SNHLY and CDR2 FYNNEI. V lost 8 bases and J 8 bases, leaving 15 bases between the germline ends. CDR3 sequence (DNA): TGTGCCAGCTGGAGGGATCTCATGGGCTACACCTTC. Residues: CASWRDLMGYTF.

This clonotype occurred a few times. The chain carries TRBV20-1 and TRBJ2-7; 8 bases are shared with TRBD1. There are 12 residues in the CDR3. With V trimmed by 5 bases and J by 6 bases, 6 bases remained unmatched. The germline V gene has CDR1 DFQATT and CDR2 SNEGSKA (reference sequence). This CDR3 reads CSALWTGTEQYF. The CDR3, as DNA: TGCAGTGCTCTCTGGACAGGGACCGAGCAGTACTTC.

This clonotype was seen more than once but under ten times. The gene calls are TRBV7-9 and TRBJ2-3; D remains ambiguous. With 5 bases removed from V and 6 bases from J, the gap between germline ends came to 18 bases. The CDR3 length is 15 residues. Per the germline V gene, CDR1 is SEHNR and CDR2 is FQNEAQ (reference sequence). The CDR3: CASSHLNVVGDTQYF. The CDR3, as DNA: TGTGCCAGCAGCCACCTCAATGTCGTAGGGGATACGCAGTATTTT.

This clonotype was observed at least ten times. The chain recombines TRBV7-9 with TRBJ2-3, with TRBD1 identical over 10 bases. The CDR3 runs to 17 residues. With V trimmed by 3 bases and J by 1 base, 7 bases remained unmatched. Germline lookup yields CDR1 SEHNR and CDR2 FQNEAQ (reference sequence). CDR3 sequence: CASSFLLGTGGTDTQYF. The CDR3 bases are TGTGCCAGCAGCTTCCTCCTGGGGACAGGGGGCACAGATACGCAGTATTTT.

The chain carries TRBV7-2 and TRBJ2-3; TRBD1 agrees at 7 bases. CDR3 length: 13 residues. Germline assignment: CDR1 SGHTA and CDR2 FQGNSA. Unmatched junction bases numbered 5, after V lost 10 bases and J lost 1 base. The CDR3 region is CANRDRGTDTQYF. Written as DNA, the CDR3 is TGTGCCAACAGAGACAGGGGCACAGATACGCAGTATTTT.

This clonotype was picked up many times. The V call is TRBV7-2, the J call TRBJ1-4; D is undetermined. V was trimmed by 5 bases and J by 8 bases, leaving 18 bases between them. This CDR3 is built from 15 residues. The germline V gene encodes CDR1 SGHTA and CDR2 FQGNSA. The CDR3 protein is CASSPSPRVGEKLFF. CDR3 in DNA: TGTGCCAGCAGCCCCTCCCCCCGGGTTGGGGAAAAACTGTTTTTT.

There are a few counts of this clonotype. This chain joins TRBV20-1 and TRBJ2-1; maybe TRBD2 (7 bases). The CDR3 has 14 residues. Trimming cost V 3 bases and J 3 bases, with 12 bases left between them. CDR1 and CDR2 (germline): DFQATT, SNEGSKA (reference sequence). CDR3 nucleotides: TGCAGTGCTAGGGCGGGGGCGGTCTACAATGAGCAGTTCTTC. It specifies CSARAGAVYNEQFF.

The rearrangement joins TRBV28 to TRBJ2-5, with 7 bases aligning to TRBD2. The V gene end was trimmed by 3 bases and the J gene end by 2 bases; junction bases not matched to a gene: 9. There are 16 residues in the CDR3. Germline CDR1 is MDHEN and CDR2 is SYDVKM. For the CDR3, the DNA is TGTGCCAGCAGTTTCTGGGGAGGGATGGGACAAGAGACCCAGTACTTC. This codes for CASSFWGGMGQETQYF.

This clonotype occurred a few times. This rearrangement joins TRBV5-1 to TRBJ1-1; the D gene is possibly TRBD1 (6 bases). Germline values: CDR1 SGHRS, CDR2 YFSETQ. The ends were cut back, 8 bases at V and 1 base at J, with 12 bases in the middle. The CDR3 is made up of 13 amino acids. CDR3 protein: CASTWTENTEAFF. The CDR3 DNA reads TGCGCCAGTACCTGGACAGAGAACACTGAAGCTTTCTTT.

The chain has TRBV4-2 and TRBJ1-3; 11 positions match TRBD1. V lost 1 base to trimming and J lost 0 bases; unmatched junction nucleotides: 5. CDR1 is LGHNA, CDR2 YNFKEQ, per germline. This CDR3 has 18 amino acids. Written as DNA, the CDR3 is TGTGCCAGCAGCCAAGCCGGGACAGGGGGTCCCTCTGGAAACACCATATATTTT. This sequence encodes CASSQAGTGGPSGNTIYF.

This clonotype was observed many times. CDR3 in DNA: TGTGCCAGCAGCTTAGACGGGTTTCTCTACAATGAGCAGTTCTTC. Its protein is CASSLDGFLYNEQFF. The chain is built from TRBV7-9 and TRBJ2-1; D gene uncertain. The CDR3 is 15 amino acids. Germline CDR1 SEHNR, CDR2 FQNEAQ (reference sequence). With 1 base removed from V and 3 bases from J, the gap between germline ends came to 10 bases.

The chain recombines TRBV20-1 with TRBJ2-1, with 14 bases fitting TRBD2. J was trimmed by 4 bases and V by 5 bases; bases with no gene match: 10. The CDR3 spans 17 residues. Germline V gene sequence: CDR1 DFQATT, CDR2 SNEGSKA (reference sequence). The CDR3 bases are TGCAGTGCTCGACATAGACTAGCGGGAGGGATATACAATGAGCAGTTCTTC. Translating it yields CSARHRLAGGIYNEQFF.

This clonotype was picked up a small number of times. The CDR3 region has the DNA TGTGCCAGCAGCTTAGAACGGCGGGAGCATGAGCAGTTCTTC. Residues: CASSLERREHEQFF. The chain links TRBV7-2 to TRBJ2-1; TRBD2 matches at 7 bases. Germline V CDR1 and CDR2: SGHTA, FQGNSA. Trimming cost V 1 base and J 8 bases; bases outside gene matches: 5. The CDR3 is made up of 14 amino acids.

This clonotype was observed a handful of times. The chain joins TRBV10-3 to TRBJ2-3; 9 positions match TRBD2. This CDR3 comprises 15 residues. Germline CDR1 reads ENHRY; CDR2 reads SYGVKD. The V segment lost 0 bases and the J segment 7 bases; nucleotides outside the gene matches: 5. This chain's CDR3 is CAISESRTSANTQYF. The CDR3 bases are TGTGCCATCAGTGAGTCGAGGACTAGCGCTAATACGCAGTATTTT.

This clonotype was detected only a few times. This chain links TRBV20-1 with TRBJ1-6, with D unresolved. The germline V and J ends were trimmed by 5 bases and 4 bases, with 9 bases remaining between them. The CDR3 has 13 amino acids. Germline V lookup: CDR1 DFQATT, CDR2 SNEGSKA (reference sequence). CDR3 DNA: TGCAGTGCTCCCGTGACATATAATTCACCCCTCCACTTT. Residues: CSAPVTYNSPLHF.